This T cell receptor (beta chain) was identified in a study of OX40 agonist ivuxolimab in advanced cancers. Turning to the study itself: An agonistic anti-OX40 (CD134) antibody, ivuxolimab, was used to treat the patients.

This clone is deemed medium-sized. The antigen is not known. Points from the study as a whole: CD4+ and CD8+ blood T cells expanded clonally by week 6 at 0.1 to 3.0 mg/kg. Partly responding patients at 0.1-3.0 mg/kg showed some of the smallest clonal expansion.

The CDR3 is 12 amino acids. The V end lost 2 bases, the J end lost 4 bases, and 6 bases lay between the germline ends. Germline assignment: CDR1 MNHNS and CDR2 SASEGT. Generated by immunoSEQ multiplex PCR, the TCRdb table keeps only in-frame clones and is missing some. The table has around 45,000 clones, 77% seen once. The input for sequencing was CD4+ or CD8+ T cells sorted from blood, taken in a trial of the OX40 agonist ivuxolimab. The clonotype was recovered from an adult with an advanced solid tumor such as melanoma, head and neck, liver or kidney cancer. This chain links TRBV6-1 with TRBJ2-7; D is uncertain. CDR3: CASSELVYEQYF. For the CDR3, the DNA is TGTGCCAGCAGTGAACTCGTATACGAGCAGTACTTC.